Shown below are 26 T cell receptor beta chains from a single sample sequenced in a study of tumor-infiltrating lymphocytes in primary liver carcinoma. Researchers generated TCR beta cDNA from 500 to 600 ng of total RNA, relying on a constant-region primer. A slightly modified ARM-PCR protocol with three nested multiplex PCR rounds produced these TCR beta libraries. Both of the initial two PCR rounds ran for roughly 11 cycles and employed TRBV1-TRBV30 forward primers alongside a C-beta reverse primer. TCRdb fed the multiplex PCR reads into MiXCR, producing one record per CDR3 protein. This sample has fewer than 400,000 distinct CDR3 sequences; 50% to 60% occur once, and the top ten carry 15% to 20%. Out of unsorted whole blood came the blood RNA, and germline DNA was extracted as well. Material for sequencing was peripheral blood. Receptors originate from a woman aged 25 to 45 with primary liver carcinoma and hepatitis B virus infection.

This rearrangement joins TRBV29-1 to TRBJ2-1; D gene unclear. V was clipped by 2 bases and J by 7 bases, with 9 bases between them. This CDR3 is 12 amino acids long. The germline CDR1 and CDR2 sequences are SQVTM and ANQGSEA. The CDR3 DNA follows: TGCAGCGTTGAAAGGACCAGGAATGAGCAGTTCTTC. Amino acid sequence: CSVERTRNEQFF.

As concerns this clonotype: One end of the junction fails to match germline, which may point to a read error. J is TRBJ2-3 and V is TRBV4-2; tentatively, D is TRBD1 (5 bases). Germline CDR1 reads LGHNA; CDR2 reads YNFKEQ. The CDR3 is 16 residues long. The chain's CDR3 is CVSSQDPAGITDTQYF. As DNA, the CDR3 is TGTGTCAGCAGCCAAGATCCGGCAGGGATCACAGATACGCAGTATTTT.

The gene calls are TRBV28 and TRBJ1-5; 8 bases are shared with TRBD1. Germline V CDR1 and CDR2: MDHEN, SYDVKM. The CDR3 is made up of 19 amino acids. V was clipped by 1 base and J by 4 bases; unmatched bases: 15. CDR3 nucleotide sequence: TGTGCCAGCAGTTTATCTAAGGACAGGGTCGTTCGGGGTAATCAGCCCCAGCATTTT. It yields the protein CASSLSKDRVVRGNQPQHF.

Of note for this clonotype: Germline is not matched at one junction end, which may reflect a read error. The V call is TRBV7-9, the J call TRBJ2-7, with TRBD1 matching 7 bases. The CDR3 consists of 15 residues. Germline lookup yields CDR1 SEHNR and CDR2 FQNEAQ (reference sequence). CDR3 DNA sequence: TGCGCCAGCGGCGACTCGACAGGGAAGGGCTCATTACCTTACTTC. It translates to CASGDSTGKGSLPYF.

Details on this clonotype: Likely a read error: the CDR3 ends without its conserved phenylalanine or tryptophan. This sequence joins TRBV4-3 and TRBJ1-6; the D gene is possibly TRBD1 (6 bases). V lost 1 base and J 7 bases, leaving 20 bases between the germline ends. CDR3 length: 18 amino acids. CDR1 and CDR2 (germline): LGHNA, YSLEER. The CDR3 reads CASSQASWVGAENSPLHS. The CDR3 nucleotides read TGCGCCAGCAGCCAAGCCTCTTGGGTGGGGGCTGAAAATTCACCCCTCCACTCT.

CDR3 residues: CSVVISRTFGQFF. In nucleotides, the CDR3 is TGCAGCGTTGTTATAAGCCGCACCTTTGGGCAGTTCTTC. The rearrangement links TRBV29-1 to TRBJ2-1; no firm D call. The CDR3 is 13 residues long. With 4 bases removed from V and 12 bases from J, the gap between germline ends came to 19 bases. Germline CDR1 SQVTM, CDR2 ANQGSEA.

As regards this clonotype: The junction and the germline gene differ at one end; a read error may be behind it. The gene calls are TRBV29-1 and TRBJ1-1; TRBD1 matches 10 bases. Germline V lookup: CDR1 SQVTM, CDR2 ANQGSEA. The CDR3 consists of 13 residues. The CDR3 protein is CSASDRGNTGAFF. The CDR3 DNA follows: TGTAGCGCCTCGGACAGGGGGAACACTGGAGCTTTCTTT.

This rearrangement joins TRBV11-1 to TRBJ2-5; TRBD1 agrees at 8 bases. The CDR3 covers 15 residues. Germline lookup yields CDR1 SGHAT and CDR2 FQDESV (reference sequence). The V gene end was trimmed by 7 bases and the J gene end by 1 base; junction bases not matched to a gene: 8. DNA of the CDR3: TGTGCCAGCAACGCGGACAGGGTGCTCCAAGAGACCCAGTACTTC. Translation: CASNADRVLQETQYF.

V is TRBV6-5 and J is TRBJ2-7, with D possibly matching TRBD1 (6 bases). Per germline, CDR1 MNHEY and CDR2 SVGAGI. There are 11 residues in the CDR3. This chain's CDR3 is CAGNHRDEQYF. In DNA form, the CDR3 reads TGTGCAGGCAACCACAGGGACGAGCAGTACTTC.

On this clonotype itself: This may arise from a read error, as a much more abundant clone is one base away. The chain combines TRBV11-2 with TRBJ2-7; a weak D match, TRBD1 (5 bases). The CDR3 runs 15 residues. V gave up 8 bases and J gave up 0 bases, with 17 bases separating them. CDR1 is SGHAT, CDR2 FQNNGV, per germline. CDR3 in amino acids: CASGSGRELSYEQYF. For the CDR3, the DNA is TGTGCCAGCGGCTCCGGCAGGGAACTCTCCTACGAGCAGTACTTC.

This clonotype was seen ten or more times. The rearrangement joins TRBV29-1 to TRBJ1-4, with D hard to call. Trimming stripped 5 bases from V and 7 bases from J, with 14 bases between. Germline CDR1 SQVTM, CDR2 ANQGSEA. CDR3 length: 13 amino acids. DNA for the CDR3: TGCAGCGTTTCCCCCGACGTCGGTGAAAAACTGTTTTTT. This translates into CSVSPDVGEKLFF.

About this clonotype itself: A read error may produce the germline difference seen at one junction end. J is TRBJ2-2 and V is TRBV4-3; weak D call: TRBD2 (5 bases). The germline CDR1 and CDR2 sequences are LGHNA and YSLEER. This CDR3 has 16 amino acids. CDR3 sequence: CASRQELEEYTGELFF. CDR3 DNA sequence: TGCGCCAGCAGACAAGAACTAGAGGAGTACACCGGGGAGCTGTTTTTT.

This clonotype was recorded a few times. V is TRBV21-1 and J is TRBJ2-3; the table calls TRBD1, which could not be checked here. TRBV21-1 is shown as a pseudogene. The CDR3 covers 15 residues. The CDR3 region has the DNA TGTGCCAGCAGCAAGCCGGGACAGGGGGCAAATACGCAGTATTTT. It specifies CASSKPGQGANTQYF.

The chain recombines TRBV6-5 with TRBJ2-7; weak D call: TRBD1 (6 bases). Germline CDR1 is MNHEY and CDR2 is SVGAGI. V shed 5 bases and J shed 2 bases, with 13 bases lying between them. The CDR3 consists of 14 residues. In DNA form, the CDR3 reads TGTGCCAGCAGTGCCCGACAGGATACCTACGAGCAGTACTTC. The encoded protein is CASSARQDTYEQYF.

Note on this clonotype: Mismatch with germline at one junction end may stem from a read error. J is TRBJ2-3 and V is TRBV12-3 or TRBV12-4; D gene ambiguous. The length of the CDR3 is 11 residues. The CDR3 region has the DNA TGTGCCGGCAGAAGCACAGATACGCAATATTTT. This sequence encodes CAGRSTDTQYF.

The V gene is TRBV29-1, the J gene TRBJ2-5; perhaps TRBD2 as D (6 bases). Trimming shortened V by 7 bases and J by 5 bases, and 17 bases separated the two germline ends. The germline V gene has CDR1 SQVTM and CDR2 ANQGSEA. CDR3 length: 13 residues. The CDR3 coding sequence is TGCAGCGCTGGAGCGGGTGGGAATGAGACCCAGTACTTC. Translation: CSAGAGGNETQYF.

The chain couples TRBV6-6 to TRBJ2-7; 7 bases map to TRBD1. The V segment lost 1 base and the J segment 3 bases; nucleotides outside the gene matches: 3. The CDR3 length is 14 residues. From germline, CDR1 is MNHNY and CDR2 SVGAGI (reference sequence). The CDR3 nucleotides read TGTGCCAGCAGTTACTTACAGGGGTTCTACGAGCAGTACTTC. The encoded protein is CASSYLQGFYEQYF.

For this clonotype: A much larger clone is a single base away; this may be a read error. V usage is TRBV6-6 and J usage is TRBJ2-7, with D perhaps matching TRBD1 or TRBD2 (5 bases each). This CDR3 comprises 13 residues. The V gene's germline CDR1 is MNHNY and CDR2 SVGAGI (reference sequence). CDR3 sequence (DNA): TGTGCCAGCAGTTACACACAGGCGAGGGAGCAGTGCTTC. Translated: CASSYTQAREQCF.

As to this clonotype: At one of its ends the junction is not consistent with the germline gene, which may arise from a read error. V gene TRBV12-3 or TRBV12-4 combines with J gene TRBJ2-4, with 10 bases lining up with TRBD1. The length of the CDR3 is 18 residues. CDR3 sequence (DNA): TGTGCCAGCAGTGCCCAGTCCGGTAGACAGGGGGCAGGAAACATTAAGTACTTC. Translated, it gives CASSAQSGRQGAGNIKYF.

A note on this clonotype: This sequence may be a read error, since a much larger clone differs from it by one base. The gene calls are TRBV12-3 or TRBV12-4 and TRBJ2-1; possibly TRBD2 for D (6 bases). CDR3 length: 15 amino acids. The CDR3 DNA sequence: TGTGCCAGCAGGTTATCAGGGACTCCGTACAATGAGCAGTCCTTC. Amino acids: CASRLSGTPYNEQSF.

This clonotype was recorded a few times. V usage is TRBV5-1 and J usage is TRBJ2-3; 8 bases fit TRBD1. This CDR3 comprises 15 residues. Germline-derived CDR1 and CDR2 are SGHRS and YFSETQ. J was trimmed by 3 bases and V by 3 bases; bases with no gene match: 6. The CDR3 coding sequence is TGCGCCAGCAGCTCCCAGGGGGCGCTTACAGATACGCAGTATTTT. It yields the protein CASSSQGALTDTQYF.

In this sample, this clonotype turned up once. V gene TRBV7-9 combines with J gene TRBJ2-1; D possibly corresponds to TRBD2 (5 bases). Deletions cut 3 bases from V and 5 bases from J, with 11 bases between. The CDR3 is 14 amino acids. Germline CDR1 SEHNR, CDR2 FQNEAQ (reference sequence). For the CDR3, the DNA is TGTGCCAGCAGCTTGAGCGGACTCGACAATGAGCAGTTCTTC. Translating it yields CASSLSGLDNEQFF.

Points on this clonotype: Since a much larger clone is just one base distant, this may be a read error. The rearrangement uses TRBV12-3 or TRBV12-4 and TRBJ2-7; D is unclear. The germline V and J ends were trimmed by 6 bases and 0 bases, with 9 bases remaining between them. This CDR3 spans 13 amino acids. The CDR3 DNA sequence: TGTGCCAGCAGCCCATGGGACTCCTACGAGCAGTACTTC. It encodes CASSPWDSYEQYF.

About this clonotype itself: This may come from a read error, since a much larger clone is one base off. The V and J genes are TRBV12-3 or TRBV12-4 and TRBJ2-3; D not resolved. The CDR3 runs to 12 residues. The CDR3 region is CTSSSFTDTQYF. The CDR3 bases are TGTACCAGCAGTTCGTTCACAGATACGCAGTATTTT.

As for this clonotype: A much bigger clone sits one base away, suggesting this may be a read error. The V gene is TRBV6-5, the J gene TRBJ1-2; 9 bases align to TRBD1. The CDR3 covers 16 residues. The germline CDR1 and CDR2 sequences are MNHEY and SVGAGI. The CDR3: CACRTSGQGANYGYTF. The CDR3 nucleotides are TGTGCCTGCAGAACCTCGGGACAGGGAGCGAACTATGGCTACACCTTC.

This clonotype has a single count. This CDR3 fails to terminate in the conserved phenylalanine or tryptophan, so it likely reflects a read error. The CDR3 is CASTRRVGPYEQYS. CDR3 nucleotide sequence: TGTGCCAGCACCAGAAGGGTAGGGCCGTACGAGCAGTACTCC. This chain uses TRBV6-1 with TRBJ2-7; D is unclear. Germline CDR1 reads MNHNS; CDR2 reads SASEGT. Deletions cut 7 bases from V and 4 bases from J, with 17 bases between. The CDR3 length is 14 residues.